These T cell receptor beta chains were read from a single sample in a study of T cell responses to AZD1222 COVID-19 vaccine. Profiled with immunoSEQ multiplex PCR; TCRdb holds only in-frame clones, not every one. The sample holds some 140,000 clones; 92% are singletons and the top ten take around 1.9%. The sample consisted of peripheral blood, taken on day 0 of AZD1222 vaccination. The receptors originated from an adult in good health. CDR3s include the opening cysteine and the closing phenylalanine or tryptophan. The D gene is left open where the match is weak.

v_call d_call cdr3_aa
TRBV5-1 . CASSFGSWSGSYEQYF
TRBV19 . CASKNSQSQPSYEQYF
TRBV4-2 . CASSQDGGDRGNTIYF
TRBV5-1 TRBD1 CASSGKDRGPSYNEQFF
TRBV4-3 . CASSQEAYHTDTQYF
TRBV4-1 . CASSHPSPVNTEAFF
TRBV14 . CASSQVALYNEQFF
TRBV6-5 TRBD1 CATRDRGLVGYEQYF
TRBV30 . CAWSGTGNQPQHF
TRBV7-8 TRBD1 CASSSTGTGGFVQPQHF
TRBV19 TRBD1 CASSIVRTGEKLFF
TRBV2 . CATTDGGALEQYF
TRBV4-3 TRBD2 CASSQHGTSASTDTQYF
TRBV27 . CASTKGGMNTEAFF
TRBV19 TRBD1 CASSIVTGENQPQHF
TRBV7-9 . CASSLGISGNTIYF
TRBV5-1 . CASSWSQGPEQYF
TRBV2 . CASSEELVEEQYF
TRBV5-4 . CATGTRTDTQYF
TRBV24-1 . CATSYGGTDIKTAYEQYF
TRBV4-3 TRBD1 CASSQDIEDRGARSGSPLHF
TRBV18 . CASSPQGTTNEKLFF
TRBV19 . CASSPGTPNTEAFF
TRBV5-4 . CASSSAHTDEKLFF
TRBV20-1 . CSASVSVGETQYF